This TCR beta chain stems from a study of PD-L1 blockade in urothelial cancer. Background on the study: Across blood samples, T cells had a median count of around 150,000.

Germline-derived CDR1 and CDR2 are SGHRS and YFSETQ. The trim removed 2 bases at V and 4 bases at J, leaving 7 bases unmatched. The CDR3 consists of 16 residues. Using immunoSEQ multiplex PCR, the repertoire was profiled, and TCRdb retains in-frame clones only, with some absent. The data show tens of thousands of clones, approximately 80% seen once. The sequences come from PBMCs, collected around atezolizumab (anti-PD-L1) treatment. The TCR sequence derives from a man in his 70s with urothelial cancer. The chain recombines TRBV5-1 with TRBJ1-3; the match to TRBD1 covers 9 bases. Here the CDR3 reads CASSLFGTGKGNTIYF. CDR3 coding DNA: TGCGCCAGCAGCTTATTCGGGACAGGGAAGGGAAACACCATATATTTT.